One sample yielded the 30 T cell receptor beta chains listed below, sequenced in a study of shared clonotypes between healthy human individuals. TCRdb's copy holds only in-frame clones and misses some; the assay was immunoSEQ multiplex PCR. The sample lists around 2.3 million clones; 90% to 97% were seen once. Sequenced material: naive CD4+ T cells sorted from blood. Subset described: CD45RA+ positively selected. These receptors were obtained from a man younger than 35 in good health.

This chain connects TRBV18 to TRBJ2-7; D is possibly TRBD1 (6 bases). The CDR3 has 14 amino acids. Trimming removed 3 bases from V and 3 bases from J, with 12 bases in between. Per the germline V gene, CDR1 is KGHSH and CDR2 is LQKENI. This chain's CDR3 is CASSPQLDSYEQYF. The CDR3 DNA is TGTGCCAGCTCACCTCAATTGGACAGCTACGAGCAGTACTTC.

J is TRBJ2-5 and V is TRBV6-1; possibly TRBD1 or TRBD2 for D (6 bases each). This CDR3 spans 14 amino acids. The germline CDR1 and CDR2 sequences are MNHNS and SASEGT. Trimming removed 7 bases at V and 7 bases at J, with 19 bases between. In nucleotides, the CDR3 is TGTGCCAGCATCTTTGAGGGGGGCTCGGGGACCCAGTACTTC. Translation gives CASIFEGGSGTQYF.

The V gene is TRBV7-2, the J gene TRBJ1-2; 10 nucleotides align to TRBD1. From germline, CDR1 is SGHTA and CDR2 FQGNSA. The trim removed 4 bases at V and 7 bases at J, leaving 6 bases unmatched. CDR3 length: 14 residues. CDR3 loop: CASSSGTGAAGYTF. The CDR3 bases are TGTGCCAGCAGCTCCGGGACAGGGGCTGCTGGCTACACCTTC.

The V gene is TRBV6-6, the J gene TRBJ1-5, with D possibly matching TRBD1 (5 bases). Germline V gene lookup returns CDR1 MNHNY and CDR2 SVGAGI (reference sequence). This CDR3 spans 15 amino acids. Trimming stripped 4 bases from V and 4 bases from J, with 14 bases between. CDR3 protein: CASSFSRGVNQPQHF. In nucleotides, the CDR3 is TGTGCCAGCAGTTTCTCGAGAGGGGTAAATCAGCCCCAGCATTTT.

J is TRBJ2-7 and V is TRBV19; tentative D call: TRBD2 (5 bases). The germline gives CDR1 LNHDA, CDR2 SQIVND (reference sequence). Trimming removed 5 bases from V and 2 bases from J, with 16 bases in between. The CDR3 covers 15 residues. The CDR3 coding sequence is TGTGCCAGTAGTCCCAGCTGGACTTTGGCCTACGAGCAGTACTTC. Encoded protein: CASSPSWTLAYEQYF.

The chain uses TRBV5-4 and TRBJ2-1, with 9 nucleotides matching TRBD1. The J segment lost 7 bases and the V segment lost 4 bases, leaving 12 bases of the junction unmatched. Germline-derived CDR1 and CDR2 are SGHNT and YYREEE (reference sequence). The CDR3 consists of 16 residues. The CDR3 coding sequence is TGTGCCAGCAGCCCAAATATCGGACAGGGGAGTAATGAGCAGTTCTTC. Encoded protein: CASSPNIGQGSNEQFF.

The chain is built from TRBV27 and TRBJ1-6; 9 bases match TRBD1. CDR3 length: 14 amino acids. CDR1 is MNHEY, CDR2 SMNVEV, per germline (reference sequence). The V gene end was trimmed by 9 bases and the J gene end by 6 bases; junction bases not matched to a gene: 6. The CDR3: CASMTGGFNSPLHF. DNA for the CDR3: TGTGCCAGTATGACAGGGGGTTTTAATTCACCCCTCCACTTT.

This chain connects TRBV6-1 to TRBJ2-2, with 10 bases lining up with TRBD2. Germline lookup yields CDR1 MNHNS and CDR2 SASEGT. The CDR3 contains 18 residues. With V trimmed by 2 bases and J by 5 bases, 11 bases remained unmatched. DNA of the CDR3: TGTGCCAGCAGTGAAACGCCTAGCGGGAGTGGTAGGACCGGGGAGCTGTTTTTT. Its protein is CASSETPSGSGRTGELFF.

The rearrangement links TRBV6-1 to TRBJ2-5; 9 nucleotides line up with TRBD1. Germline V gene lookup returns CDR1 MNHNS and CDR2 SASEGT. The CDR3 runs 14 residues. The V and J ends lost 6 bases and 5 bases, in that order; junction bases with no gene match: 7. As DNA, the CDR3 is TGTGCCAGCAGGGCGTCCGGGACAGGGGAGACCCAGTACTTC. As protein: CASRASGTGETQYF.

V and J are TRBV30 and TRBJ1-4; D possibly corresponds to TRBD1 (5 bases). The ends were cut back, 0 bases at V and 5 bases at J, with 7 bases in the middle. Germline V CDR1 and CDR2: GTSNPN, SVGIG (reference sequence). The CDR3 covers 13 residues. The CDR3 DNA reads TGTGCCTGGAGTGTGTCAGGGAATGAAAAACTGTTTTTT. This translates into CAWSVSGNEKLFF.

The rearrangement uses TRBV7-9 and TRBJ1-4; 9 nucleotides align to TRBD1. The trim removed 0 bases at V and 7 bases at J, leaving 9 bases unmatched. Germline CDR1 and CDR2: SEHNR and FQNEAQ (reference sequence). The CDR3 has 17 amino acids. The CDR3 reads CASSLARVGQGGEKLFF. The DNA for the CDR3 is TGTGCCAGCAGCTTAGCGCGAGTGGGACAGGGCGGTGAAAAACTGTTTTTT. The full variable domain, completed using reference TRBV7-9 and TRBJ1-4, is DTGVSQNPRHKITKRGQNVTFRCDPISEHNRLYWYRQTLGQGPEFLTYFQNEAQLEKSRLLSDRFSAERPKGSFSTLEIQRTEQGDSAMYLCASSLARVGQGGEKLFFGSGTQLSVL.

The gene calls are TRBV5-1 and TRBJ1-6; D unresolved. Germline CDR1 and CDR2: SGHRS and YFSETQ. Trimming left V 0 bases short and J 4 bases short, with 8 bases between. The CDR3 runs to 15 residues. The chain's CDR3 is CASSLAPGYNSPLHF. CDR3 bases: TGCGCCAGCAGCTTGGCGCCAGGTTATAATTCACCCCTCCACTTT. Variable domain in full (rest from reference TRBV5-1 and TRBJ1-6): KAGVTQTPRYLIKTRGQQVTLSCSPISGHRSVSWYQQTPGQGLQFLFEYFSETQRNKGNFPGRFSGRQFSNSRSEMNVSTLELGDSALYLCASSLAPGYNSPLHFGNGTRLTVT.

V and J are TRBV18 and TRBJ2-2, with 7 bases lining up with TRBD1. Looked up from germline, CDR1 is KGHSH and CDR2 is LQKENI. V gave up 6 bases and J gave up 0 bases; unmatched junction bases: 4. CDR3 length: 15 amino acids. The CDR3 nucleotides read TGTGCCAGCTCCACGGGACAGTCGAACACCGGGGAGCTGTTTTTT. It specifies CASSTGQSNTGELFF.

This clone appeared once. This chain connects TRBV5-1 to TRBJ2-1; D remains ambiguous. There are 12 residues in the CDR3. The V end lost 3 bases, the J end lost 10 bases, and 11 bases lay between the germline ends. Per the germline V gene, CDR1 is SGHRS and CDR2 is YFSETQ. In DNA, the CDR3 is TGCGCCAGCAGCTCCTCGGCCCCCGAGCAGTTCTTC. Translation gives CASSSSAPEQFF.

This chain joins TRBV6-6 and TRBJ1-1; TRBD1 is a possible D gene (5 bases). The CDR3 has 11 amino acids. Germline lookup yields CDR1 MNHNY and CDR2 SVGAGI (reference sequence). CDR3 region: CAGREGTEAFF. DNA of the CDR3: TGTGCGGGGAGGGAGGGGACTGAAGCTTTCTTT.

The chain joins TRBV6-1 to TRBJ2-7; D is ambiguous. Germline V gene data show CDR1 as MNHNS and CDR2 as SASEGT. Trimming took 4 bases from V and 2 from J, leaving 12 bases between them. This CDR3 has 14 amino acids. CDR3 sequence (DNA): TGTGCCAGCAGTGGTCGACCCCTTGCCTACGAGCAGTACTTC. Translated, it gives CASSGRPLAYEQYF.

The chain carries TRBV6-1 and TRBJ2-2; 7 positions agree with TRBD2. Per germline, CDR1 MNHNS and CDR2 SASEGT. V lost 4 bases to trimming and J lost 4 bases; unmatched junction nucleotides: 12. This CDR3 is built from 17 residues. The CDR3 loop reads CASSVDGGTGSTGELFF. The CDR3 DNA reads as TGTGCCAGCAGTGTTGACGGGGGGACCGGATCCACCGGGGAGCTGTTTTTT.

This clone was recorded a few times. This chain links TRBV30 with TRBJ2-7; D remains ambiguous. Trimming took 0 bases from V and 2 from J, leaving 8 bases between them. The CDR3 spans 13 residues. Per germline, CDR1 GTSNPN and CDR2 SVGIG (reference sequence). The DNA for the CDR3 is TGTGCCTGGAGTGTTGGCGGAACCTACGAGCAGTACTTC. It is translated as CAWSVGGTYEQYF.

The gene calls are TRBV10-3 and TRBJ1-2, with 7 bases matching TRBD1. This CDR3 is built from 13 residues. From germline, CDR1 is ENHRY and CDR2 SYGVKD. The junction had 4 bases not matched to a gene; V was cut back by 3 bases and J by 6 bases. The CDR3 reads CAISEGQANGYTF. The CDR3 DNA reads TGTGCCATCAGTGAAGGACAGGCCAATGGCTACACCTTC.

The chain links TRBV4-1 to TRBJ2-2; TRBD2 aligns across 9 bases. Germline V gene lookup returns CDR1 MGHRA and CDR2 YSYEKL. The CDR3 extends over 17 amino acids. J lost 8 bases, V lost 1 base, and 11 bases had no gene match. CDR3 nucleotides: TGCGCCAGCAGCCAAGCGGTTCTAGCGGGATCACAGGGGGAGCTGTTTTTT. Translation: CASSQAVLAGSQGELFF.

The chain is built from TRBV5-6 and TRBJ1-3, with a possible D match to TRBD1 (5 bases). V was trimmed by 0 bases and J by 2 bases, leaving 12 bases between them. The germline gives CDR1 SGHDT, CDR2 YYEEEE. This CDR3 region has 16 residues. The CDR3, as DNA: TGTGCCAGCAGCTTGGTCAGGGAAGAGGCTGGAAACACCATATATTTT. It specifies CASSLVREEAGNTIYF.

The gene calls are TRBV15 and TRBJ2-3, with a possible D match to TRBD1 (6 bases). V was clipped by 7 bases and J by 8 bases, with 19 bases between them. The CDR3 extends over 14 amino acids. Germline CDR1 reads LNHNV; CDR2 reads YYDKDF (reference sequence). CDR3: CATKDPAPGVTQYF. CDR3 bases: TGTGCCACCAAGGACCCCGCGCCAGGGGTTACGCAGTATTTT.

V and J are TRBV28 and TRBJ2-2, with D possibly matching TRBD1 (5 bases). This CDR3 is built from 16 residues. CDR1 and CDR2 (germline): MDHEN, SYDVKM. Deletions cut 1 base from V and 1 base from J, with 10 bases between. The CDR3 region is CASSLYPGLNTGELFF. The CDR3 DNA is TGTGCCAGCAGTTTATATCCAGGGTTGAACACCGGGGAGCTGTTTTTT.

The chain has TRBV9 and TRBJ2-5, with TRBD1 identical over 8 bases. Germline V CDR1 and CDR2: SGDLS, YYNGEE. The CDR3 is made up of 18 amino acids. The V gene end was trimmed by 3 bases and the J gene end by 2 bases; junction bases not matched to a gene: 15. The CDR3 protein is CASSAAGTGFAGQETQYF. CDR3 in DNA: TGTGCCAGCAGCGCTGCCGGGACAGGATTTGCGGGGCAAGAGACCCAGTACTTC.

The chain couples TRBV30 to TRBJ1-4; the D is unclear. V was trimmed by 0 bases and J by 4 bases, leaving 9 bases between them. Germline V gives CDR1 GTSNPN, CDR2 SVGIG (reference sequence). The CDR3 is 14 amino acids. The DNA for the CDR3 is TGTGCCTGGAGTGTCGGGCAGGTTAATGAAAAACTGTTTTTT. Its protein is CAWSVGQVNEKLFF.

The V call is TRBV5-6, the J call TRBJ2-3; the D gene is possibly TRBD2 (5 bases). Germline CDR1 reads SGHDT; CDR2 reads YYEEEE. V was trimmed by 3 bases and J by 0 bases, leaving 17 bases between them. This CDR3 contains 17 residues. CDR3 amino acids: CASSWRSVSSSTDTQYF. In DNA form, the CDR3 reads TGTGCCAGCAGCTGGAGGTCAGTCTCTTCTAGCACAGATACGCAGTATTTT.

This sequence joins TRBV7-2 and TRBJ2-7; perhaps TRBD1 as D (5 bases). Trimming took 3 bases from V and 6 from J, leaving 9 bases between them. Germline V gene sequence: CDR1 SGHTA, CDR2 FQGNSA. This CDR3 contains 12 residues. CDR3: CASSFPGFEQYF. In nucleotides, the CDR3 is TGTGCCAGCAGCTTCCCAGGGTTCGAGCAGTACTTC.

The chain joins TRBV28 to TRBJ1-5; tentatively, D is TRBD1 (6 bases). Germline CDR1 is MDHEN and CDR2 is SYDVKM. The CDR3 is made up of 16 amino acids. V was pared by 8 bases and J by 0 bases, with 17 bases between. CDR3 sequence: CASPPRGRDSNQPQHF. CDR3 sequence (DNA): TGTGCCAGCCCCCCCCGGGGGCGGGATAGCAATCAGCCCCAGCATTTT.

The genes are TRBV5-5 and TRBJ2-5; possible D gene TRBD2, 6 bases. Germline V gene sequence: CDR1 SGHKS, CDR2 YYEKEE (reference sequence). The CDR3 sequence is 14 residues long. Trimming left V 5 bases short and J 0 bases short, with 11 bases between. The CDR3 DNA reads as TGTGCCAGCAGGCCGGGACTGGACCAAGAGACCCAGTACTTC. It specifies CASRPGLDQETQYF. The full variable domain, with the rest looked up from reference TRBV5-5 and TRBJ2-5, is DAGVTQSPTHLIKTRGQQVTLRCSPISGHKSVSWYQQVLGQGPQFIFQYYEKEERGRGNFPDRFSARQFPNYSSELNVNALLLGDSALYLCASRPGLDQETQYFGPGTRLLVL.

A single count supports this clone. The same CDR3 can be traced to other DNA sequences in this sample. The chain uses TRBV6-5 and TRBJ1-4; D is ambiguous. V was cut by 0 bases and J by 0 bases, with 5 bases left in between. Germline V gene lookup returns CDR1 MNHEY and CDR2 SVGAGI. The CDR3 loop spans 15 amino acids. CDR3 nucleotides: TGTGCCAGCAGTTACTCGGGTGCAACTAATGAAAAACTGTTTTTT. This codes for CASSYSGATNEKLFF.